This T cell receptor beta chain was found in a study of shared clonotypes between healthy human individuals. Terminally differentiated effector memory CD45RA+ cells were excluded by CCR7 positive selection of CD45RO-negative cells. The run depth of the assay was deep. Each subset's genomic DNA was shared equally among a number of immunoSEQ plates. Measured with immunoSEQ multiplex PCR; TCRdb has only the in-frame clones, and not every one. The data show 1.5 million to 2.5 million clones, about 95% seen once. The CDR3 totals 15 residues. The germline V gene encodes CDR1 SGHTA and CDR2 FQGNSA. With 5 bases clipped from V and 6 bases from J, the junction kept 6 bases outside the gene matches.

The sequencing sample was made of naive CD8+ T cells sorted from blood. This rearrangement joins TRBV7-2 to TRBJ1-4; TRBD1 matches 10 bases. The sequence was obtained from a man between 18 and 29 years old in good health. In DNA form, the CDR3 reads TGTGCCAGCAGCCAGGACAGGGGGGAATATGAAAAACTGTTTTTT. This encodes CASSQDRGEYEKLFF.